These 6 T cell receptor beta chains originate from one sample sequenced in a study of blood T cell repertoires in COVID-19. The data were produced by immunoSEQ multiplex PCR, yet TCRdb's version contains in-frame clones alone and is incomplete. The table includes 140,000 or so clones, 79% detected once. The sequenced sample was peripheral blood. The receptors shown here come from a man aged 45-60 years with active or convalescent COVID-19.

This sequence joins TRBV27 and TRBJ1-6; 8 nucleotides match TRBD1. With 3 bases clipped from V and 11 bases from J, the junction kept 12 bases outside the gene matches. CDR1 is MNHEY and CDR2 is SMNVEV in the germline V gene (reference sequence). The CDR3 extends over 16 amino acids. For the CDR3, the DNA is TGTGCCAGCAGTTTTTTAGGACAGGGTGCTCCCGCACCCCTCCACTTT. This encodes CASSFLGQGAPAPLHF.

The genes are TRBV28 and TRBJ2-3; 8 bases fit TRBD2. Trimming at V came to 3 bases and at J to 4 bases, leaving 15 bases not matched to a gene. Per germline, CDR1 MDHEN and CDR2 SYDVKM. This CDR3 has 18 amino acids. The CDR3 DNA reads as TGTGCCAGCAGTTTCGGAGGGGGGGCTAGCGGGTTGGCAGATACGCAGTATTTT. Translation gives CASSFGGGASGLADTQYF.

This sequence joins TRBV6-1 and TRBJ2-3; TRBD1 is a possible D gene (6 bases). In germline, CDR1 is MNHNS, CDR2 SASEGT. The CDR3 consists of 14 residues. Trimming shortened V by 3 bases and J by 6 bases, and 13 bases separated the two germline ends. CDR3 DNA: TGTGCCAGCAGTGAGCCCCAGGGGAAGGATACGCAGTATTTT. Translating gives CASSEPQGKDTQYF.

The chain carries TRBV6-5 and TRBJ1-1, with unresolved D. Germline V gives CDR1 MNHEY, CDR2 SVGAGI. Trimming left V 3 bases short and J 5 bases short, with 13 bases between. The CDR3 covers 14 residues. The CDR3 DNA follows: TGTGCCAGCAGTTATTTCGGACTGGGGACTGAAGCTTTCTTT. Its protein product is CASSYFGLGTEAFF.

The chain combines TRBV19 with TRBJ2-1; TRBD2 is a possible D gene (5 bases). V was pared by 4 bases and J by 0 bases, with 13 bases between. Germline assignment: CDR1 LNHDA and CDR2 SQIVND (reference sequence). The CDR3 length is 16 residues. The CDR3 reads CASSRGLASSYNEQFF. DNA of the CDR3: TGTGCCAGTAGTAGAGGACTGGCCAGCTCCTACAATGAGCAGTTCTTC.

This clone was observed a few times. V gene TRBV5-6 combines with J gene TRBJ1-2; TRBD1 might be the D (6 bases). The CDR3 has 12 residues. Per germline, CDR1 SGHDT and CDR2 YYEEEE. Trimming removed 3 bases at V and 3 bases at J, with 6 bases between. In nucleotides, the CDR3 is TGTGCCAGCAGCTCAGGGGACTATGGCTACACCTTC. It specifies CASSSGDYGYTF.